This T cell receptor (beta chain) was obtained from a study of T-cell memory formation after mild COVID-19. Study findings and constraints: There were some responding clones in pre-infection memory, which suggested that cross-reactive memory had joined. Among clones contracting day 15 to 85, CD4/CD8 was balanced, whereas later expanders leaned CD4+.

This clonotype was picked up a small number of times. Its specificity is not known. TCRdb passed the 5' RACE reads through MiXCR, listing each CDR3 protein once. This sample yields about 430,000 distinct CDR3 sequences, of which roughly a quarter are seen a single time; 8.5% to 10% belongs to the top ten. This sequence originates from an adult woman who had mild COVID-19 (a few samples of this study predate the infection). Cell type and time point are not known. Material: PBMCs or a T cell subset sorted from them (not recorded which).

The CDR3 DNA follows: TGTGCCACCAGCAGCCCCGCGGCAGGGGGAGAACAGCCCCAGCATTTT. Translation: CATSSPAAGGEQPQHF. The chain combines TRBV15 with TRBJ1-5; 7 bases are shared with TRBD1. V lost 3 bases and J lost 7; bases outside the gene matches: 12. The germline gives CDR1 LNHNV, CDR2 YYDKDF (reference sequence). This CDR3 is built from 16 residues.